This T cell receptor (beta chain) appears in the sequencing data of a study of blood T cell repertoires in COVID-19. For the study at large: Sample material is recorded as cDNA or gDNA derived from T cells, B-cell-depleted T cells, or PBMCs.

The germline V gene encodes CDR1 SEHNR and CDR2 FQNEAQ (reference sequence). V shed 5 bases, J shed 2 bases, and the junction held 3 bases outside the gene matches. The CDR3 length is 14 residues. Original methodology: Estimated nucleated cell counts came from reference gene primer amplification. Sequencing used immunoSEQ multiplex PCR; TCRdb keeps in-frame clones, though not all of them. The V and J calls and the clone size are those of that table, but D and trimming were determined from the DNA. The table has approximately 210,000 clones, roughly 84% seen once. The V and J genes are TRBV7-9 and TRBJ2-1; 7 nucleotides align to TRBD2. The source material was peripheral blood. This clonotype originated in a woman aged 80 or older with acute or convalescent COVID-19. The CDR3 DNA follows: TGTGCCAGCAGCCCCGGGGGGACCTACAATGAGCAGTTCTTC. Protein product: CASSPGGTYNEQFF.